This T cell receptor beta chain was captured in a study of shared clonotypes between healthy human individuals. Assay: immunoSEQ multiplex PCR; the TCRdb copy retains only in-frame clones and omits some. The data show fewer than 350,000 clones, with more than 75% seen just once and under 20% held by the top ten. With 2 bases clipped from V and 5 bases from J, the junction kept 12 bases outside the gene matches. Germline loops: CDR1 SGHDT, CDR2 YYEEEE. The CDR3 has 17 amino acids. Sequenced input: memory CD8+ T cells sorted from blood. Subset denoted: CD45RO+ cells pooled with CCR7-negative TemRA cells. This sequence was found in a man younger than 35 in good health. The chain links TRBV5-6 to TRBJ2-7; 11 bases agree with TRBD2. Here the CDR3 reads CASSLWGLLAGVHEQYF. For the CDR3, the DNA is TGTGCCAGCAGCTTATGGGGTCTACTAGCGGGAGTCCACGAGCAGTACTTC. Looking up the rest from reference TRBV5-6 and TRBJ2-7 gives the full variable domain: DAGVTQSPTHLIKTRGQQVTLRCSPKSGHDTVSWYQQALGQGPQFIFQYYEEEERQRGNFPDRFSGHQFPNYSSELNVNALLLGDSALYLCASSLWGLLAGVHEQYFGPGTRLTVT.